Each of the 10 T cell receptor beta chains below was sequenced from the same sample in a study of T cell repertoires in cytomegalovirus infection. TCRdb reprocessed the reads via MiXCR and lists one record per CDR3 protein. The sample lists approximately 100,000 distinct CDR3 sequences, under 55% occurring once. For these TCRs, the target antigens are not known. The material sequenced was CD8+ T cells from cultured PBMCs, taken from culture after CMV antigen stimulation. These receptors were collected from a human donor in good health (CMV status not recorded). Some clones in this sample may be carry-over from other donors' samples.

The chain is built from TRBV4-1 and TRBJ1-1; no definite D call. Germline V gene lookup returns CDR1 MGHRA and CDR2 YSYEKL. V lost 1 base and J lost 3, with 9 bases in between. This CDR3 is 14 amino acids long. Here the CDR3 reads CASSQGEPYTEAFF. CDR3 in DNA: TGCGCCAGCAGCCAAGGGGAGCCCTACACTGAAGCTTTCTTT.

The chain links TRBV7-4 to TRBJ1-5; D possibly corresponds to TRBD1 (5 bases). Trimming removed 10 bases from V and 1 base from J, with 17 bases in between. CDR1 SGHVT and CDR2 SQSDAQ come from the germline V gene. The CDR3 runs to 15 residues. CDR3 amino acids: CAIYAGQGSNQPQHF. CDR3 in DNA: TGTGCCATCTACGCCGGGCAGGGCAGCAATCAGCCCCAGCATTTT. The entire variable domain, with the rest obtained from reference TRBV7-4 and TRBJ1-5, is as follows: GAGVSQSPRYKVAKRGRDVALRCDSISGHVTLYWYRQTLGQGSEVLTYSQSDAQRDKSGRPSGRFSAERPERSVSTLKIQRTEQGDSAVYLCAIYAGQGSNQPQHFGDGTRLSIL.

The V and J genes are TRBV27 and TRBJ1-2; D is unclear. CDR1 is MNHEY, CDR2 SMNVEV, per germline (reference sequence). V was shortened by 2 bases and J by 7 bases, with 11 bases between the two germline ends. The CDR3 spans 13 residues. As DNA, the CDR3 is TGTGCCAGCAGTTTACAAGTGGGCGGTGGCTACACCTTC. It translates to CASSLQVGGGYTF.

This clonotype was seen only a few times. The CDR3 region is CATGGGPYNEQFF. The CDR3 coding sequence is TGTGCCACCGGCGGGGGCCCCTACAATGAGCAGTTCTTC. V usage is TRBV19 and J usage is TRBJ2-1; a possible D gene is TRBD2 (7 bases). Trimming cost V 10 bases and J 2 bases, with 12 bases left between them. Germline V lookup: CDR1 LNHDA, CDR2 SQIVND (reference sequence). This CDR3 spans 13 amino acids.

This clonotype appeared many times. The chain combines TRBV6-5 with TRBJ1-1; TRBD1 aligns across 8 bases. The junction had 10 bases not matched to a gene; V was cut back by 4 bases and J by 6 bases. CDR3 length: 15 amino acids. CDR1 and CDR2 (germline): MNHEY, SVGAGI. The CDR3 DNA is TGTGCCAGCAGTTGGCGGACAGGGTCGATCGCTGAAGCTTTCTTT. Translated, it gives CASSWRTGSIAEAFF.

This clonotype turned up a few times. V is TRBV19 and J is TRBJ1-1; D possibly corresponds to TRBD1 (6 bases). CDR1 LNHDA and CDR2 SQIVND come from the germline V gene (reference sequence). Trimming removed 3 bases at V and 0 bases at J, with 11 bases between. This CDR3 is 15 amino acids long. DNA of the CDR3: TGTGCCAGTAGTATCGCTGGACAGCTGAACACTGAAGCTTTCTTT. The encoded protein is CASSIAGQLNTEAFF.

The chain is built from TRBV28 and TRBJ2-2; 9 bases agree with TRBD2. V gave up 3 bases and J gave up 0 bases; unmatched junction bases: 17. The CDR3 length is 21 residues. Germline assignment: CDR1 MDHEN and CDR2 SYDVKM. CDR3 residues: CASSLPRVAGGIKTNTGELFF. The CDR3 coding sequence is TGTGCCAGCAGTTTGCCGCGAGTCGCGGGAGGGATTAAAACGAACACCGGGGAGCTGTTTTTT. The whole variable domain, filled in from reference TRBV28 and TRBJ2-2, reads DVKVTQSSRYLVKRTGEKVFLECVQDMDHENMFWYRQDPGLGLRLIYFSYDVKMKEKGDIPEGYSVSREKKERFSLILESASTNQTSMYLCASSLPRVAGGIKTNTGELFFGEGSRLTVL.

J is TRBJ2-1 and V is TRBV12-3 or TRBV12-4; D might be TRBD1 (6 bases). V was cut by 2 bases and J by 6 bases, with 11 bases left in between. The CDR3 loop spans 14 amino acids. CDR3 protein: CASSLLGQPNEQFF. CDR3 coding DNA: TGTGCCAGCAGTTTATTGGGACAACCCAATGAGCAGTTCTTC.

The chain has TRBV29-1 and TRBJ1-1; unclear D gene. The CDR3 is made up of 14 amino acids. Germline assignment: CDR1 SQVTM and CDR2 ANQGSEA. Deletions cut 2 bases from V and 0 bases from J, with 10 bases between. The CDR3: CSVESGLMNTEAFF. The CDR3 DNA sequence: TGCAGCGTTGAATCAGGCCTAATGAACACTGAAGCTTTCTTT. Full variable domain (outside the CDR3, taken from reference TRBV29-1 and TRBJ1-1): SAVISQKPSRDICQRGTSLTIQCQVDSQVTMMFWYRQQPGQSLTLIATANQGSEATYESGFVIDKFPISRPNLTFSTLTVSNMSPEDSSIYLCSVESGLMNTEAFFGQGTRLTVV.

The CDR3 sequence is CASSLAGGPVYTDTQYF. CDR3 sequence (DNA): TGTGCCAGCAGCTTAGCGGGGGGGCCGGTTTATACAGATACGCAGTATTTT. The chain uses TRBV7-2 and TRBJ2-3, with D possibly matching TRBD2 (7 bases). The V end was cut by 0 bases, the J end by 3 bases, with 16 bases between. The CDR3 spans 17 residues. From germline, CDR1 is SGHTA and CDR2 FQGNSA.